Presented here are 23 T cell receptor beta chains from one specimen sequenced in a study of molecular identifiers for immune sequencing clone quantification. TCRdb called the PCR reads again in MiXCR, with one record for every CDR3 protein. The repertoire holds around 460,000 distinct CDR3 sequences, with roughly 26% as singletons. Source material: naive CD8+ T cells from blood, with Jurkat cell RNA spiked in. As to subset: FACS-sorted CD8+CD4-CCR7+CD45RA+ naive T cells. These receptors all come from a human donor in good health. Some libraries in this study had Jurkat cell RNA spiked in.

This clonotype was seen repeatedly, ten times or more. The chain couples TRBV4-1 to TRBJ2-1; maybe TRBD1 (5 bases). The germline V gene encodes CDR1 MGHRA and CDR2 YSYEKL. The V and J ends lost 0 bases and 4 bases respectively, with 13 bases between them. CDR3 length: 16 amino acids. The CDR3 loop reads CASSQEIQGWYNEQFF. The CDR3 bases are TGCGCCAGCAGCCAAGAAATCCAGGGTTGGTACAATGAGCAGTTCTTC.

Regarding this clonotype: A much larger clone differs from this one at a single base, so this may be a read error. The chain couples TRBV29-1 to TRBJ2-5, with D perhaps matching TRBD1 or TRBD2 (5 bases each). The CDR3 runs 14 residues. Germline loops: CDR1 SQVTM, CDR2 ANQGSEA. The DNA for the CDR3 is TGCAGCGTTGAAGATCCGGGACGCCAAGAGACCCTGTACTTC. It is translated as CSVEDPGRQETLYF.

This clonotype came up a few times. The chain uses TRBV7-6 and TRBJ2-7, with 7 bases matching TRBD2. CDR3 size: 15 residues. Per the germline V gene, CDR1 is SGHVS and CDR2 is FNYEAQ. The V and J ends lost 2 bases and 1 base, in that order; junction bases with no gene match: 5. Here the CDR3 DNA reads TGTGCCAGCAGCTTATTCACGGGGGGTTCCTACGAGCAGTACTTC. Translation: CASSLFTGGSYEQYF.

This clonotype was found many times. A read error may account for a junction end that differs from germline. The CDR3 coding sequence is TGTGCCAGCAGCCAGGAACCGGGACAGGGGTACGAGCAGTACTTC. It translates to CASSQEPGQGYEQYF. V and J are TRBV4-3 and TRBJ2-7; TRBD1 aligns across 10 bases. Germline V lookup: CDR1 LGHNA, CDR2 YSLEER. The CDR3 covers 15 residues.

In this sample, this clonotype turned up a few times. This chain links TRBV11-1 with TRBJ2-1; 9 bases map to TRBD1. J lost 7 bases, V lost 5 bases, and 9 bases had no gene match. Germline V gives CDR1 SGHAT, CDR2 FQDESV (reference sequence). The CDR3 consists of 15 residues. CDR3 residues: CASSISGTGRNEQFF. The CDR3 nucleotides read TGTGCCAGCAGCATTTCCGGGACAGGGAGAAATGAGCAGTTCTTC.

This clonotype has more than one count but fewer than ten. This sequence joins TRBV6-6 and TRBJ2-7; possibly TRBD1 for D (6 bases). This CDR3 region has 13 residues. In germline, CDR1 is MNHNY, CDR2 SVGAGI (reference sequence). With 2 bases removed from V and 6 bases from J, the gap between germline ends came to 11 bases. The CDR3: CASSYVGAGEQYF. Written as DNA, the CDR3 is TGTGCCAGCAGTTACGTGGGGGCTGGCGAGCAGTACTTC.

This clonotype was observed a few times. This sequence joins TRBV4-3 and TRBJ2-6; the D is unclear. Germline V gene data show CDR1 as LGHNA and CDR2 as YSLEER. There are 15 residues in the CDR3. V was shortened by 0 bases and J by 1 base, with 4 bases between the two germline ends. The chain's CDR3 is CASSQESSGANVLTF. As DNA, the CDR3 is TGCGCCAGCAGCCAAGAATCTTCTGGGGCCAACGTCCTGACTTTC.

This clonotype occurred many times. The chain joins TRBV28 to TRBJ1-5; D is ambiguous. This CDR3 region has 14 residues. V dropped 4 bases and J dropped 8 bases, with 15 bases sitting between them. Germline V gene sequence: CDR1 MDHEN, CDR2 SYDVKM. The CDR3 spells CASSSGGTGEPQHF. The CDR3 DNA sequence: TGTGCCAGCAGTTCCGGCGGTACCGGGGAGCCCCAGCATTTT.

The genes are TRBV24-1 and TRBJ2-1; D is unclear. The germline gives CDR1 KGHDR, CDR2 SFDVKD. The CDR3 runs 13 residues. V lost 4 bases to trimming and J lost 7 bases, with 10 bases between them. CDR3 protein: CATSESDLNEQFF. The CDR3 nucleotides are TGTGCCACCAGTGAGTCGGATTTGAATGAGCAGTTCTTC.

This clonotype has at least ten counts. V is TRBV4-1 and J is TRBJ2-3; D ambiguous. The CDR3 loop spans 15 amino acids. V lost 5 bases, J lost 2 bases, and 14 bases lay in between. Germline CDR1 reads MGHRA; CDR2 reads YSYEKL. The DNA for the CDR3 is TGCGCCAGCAGCAGTGCTGGGTCCCACACAGATACGCAGTATTTT. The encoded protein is CASSSAGSHTDTQYF.

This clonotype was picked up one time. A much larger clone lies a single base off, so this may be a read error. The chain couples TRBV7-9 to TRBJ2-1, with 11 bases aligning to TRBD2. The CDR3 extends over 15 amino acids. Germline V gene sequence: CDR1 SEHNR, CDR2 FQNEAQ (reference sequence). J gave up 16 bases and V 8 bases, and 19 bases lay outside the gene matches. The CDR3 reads CASCITSGRVPGSFF. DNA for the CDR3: TGTGCCAGCTGCATTACTAGCGGGAGAGTCCCGGGGTCCTTCTTC.

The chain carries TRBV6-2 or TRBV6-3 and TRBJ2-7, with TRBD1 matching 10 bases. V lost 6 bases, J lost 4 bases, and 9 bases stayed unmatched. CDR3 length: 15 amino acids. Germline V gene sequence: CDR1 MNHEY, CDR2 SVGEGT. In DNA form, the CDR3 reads TGTGCCAGCAGATCGAGTCGACAGGGGGCTTACGAGCAGTACTTC. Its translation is CASRSSRQGAYEQYF.

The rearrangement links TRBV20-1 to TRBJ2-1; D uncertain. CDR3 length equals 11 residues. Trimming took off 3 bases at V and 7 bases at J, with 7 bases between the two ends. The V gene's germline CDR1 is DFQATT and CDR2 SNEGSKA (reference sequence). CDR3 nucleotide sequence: TGCAGTGCTAGCGACTGGAATGAGCAGTTCTTC. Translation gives CSASDWNEQFF.

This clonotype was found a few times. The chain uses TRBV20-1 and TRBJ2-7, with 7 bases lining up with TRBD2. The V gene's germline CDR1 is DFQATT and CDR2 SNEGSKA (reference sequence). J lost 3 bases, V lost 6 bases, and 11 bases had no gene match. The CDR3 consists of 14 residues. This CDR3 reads CSAPHGREIYEQYF. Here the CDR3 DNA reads TGCAGTGCCCCCCACGGGCGGGAGATCTACGAGCAGTACTTC.

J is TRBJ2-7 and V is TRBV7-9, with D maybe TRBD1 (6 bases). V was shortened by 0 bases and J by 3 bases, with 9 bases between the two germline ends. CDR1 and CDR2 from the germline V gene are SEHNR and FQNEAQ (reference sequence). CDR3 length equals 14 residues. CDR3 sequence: CASSLATRGYEQYF. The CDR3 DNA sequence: TGTGCCAGCAGCTTAGCGACCAGGGGCTACGAGCAGTACTTC.

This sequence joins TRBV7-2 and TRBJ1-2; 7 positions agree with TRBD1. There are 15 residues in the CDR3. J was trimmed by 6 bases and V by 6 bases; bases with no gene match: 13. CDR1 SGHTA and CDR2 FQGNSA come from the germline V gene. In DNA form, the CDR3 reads TGTGCCAGCAGACAGTACGCAGGGGGTCCTAATGGCTACACCTTC. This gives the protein CASRQYAGGPNGYTF.

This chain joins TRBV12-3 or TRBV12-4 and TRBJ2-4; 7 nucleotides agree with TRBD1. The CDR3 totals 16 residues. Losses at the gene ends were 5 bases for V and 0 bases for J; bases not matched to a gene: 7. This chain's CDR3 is CASSPGTEIAKNIQYF. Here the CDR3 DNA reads TGTGCCAGCAGTCCCGGGACAGAGATAGCCAAAAACATTCAGTACTTC.

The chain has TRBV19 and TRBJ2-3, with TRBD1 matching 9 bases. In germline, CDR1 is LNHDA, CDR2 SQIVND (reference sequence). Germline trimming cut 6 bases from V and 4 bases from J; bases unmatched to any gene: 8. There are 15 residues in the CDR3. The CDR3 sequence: CASRWGTGRADTQYF. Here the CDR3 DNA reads TGTGCCAGTAGATGGGGGACAGGGAGAGCAGATACGCAGTATTTT.

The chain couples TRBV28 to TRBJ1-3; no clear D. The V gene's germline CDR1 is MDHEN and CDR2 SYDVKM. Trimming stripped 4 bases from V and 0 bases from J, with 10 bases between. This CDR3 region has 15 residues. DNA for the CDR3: TGTGCCAGCAGTTCCGGGATCATCTCTGGAAACACCATATATTTT. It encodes CASSSGIISGNTIYF.

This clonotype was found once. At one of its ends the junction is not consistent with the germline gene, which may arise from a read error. The CDR3 reads CASTPPPYRGPYSKQPQHF. DNA for the CDR3: TGTGCCAGCACCCCCCCCCCGTACAGGGGCCCCTATAGCAAGCAGCCCCAGCATTTT. The gene calls are TRBV28 and TRBJ1-5; 7 bases fit TRBD1. The germline CDR1 and CDR2 sequences are MDHEN and SYDVKM. This CDR3 is 19 amino acids long.

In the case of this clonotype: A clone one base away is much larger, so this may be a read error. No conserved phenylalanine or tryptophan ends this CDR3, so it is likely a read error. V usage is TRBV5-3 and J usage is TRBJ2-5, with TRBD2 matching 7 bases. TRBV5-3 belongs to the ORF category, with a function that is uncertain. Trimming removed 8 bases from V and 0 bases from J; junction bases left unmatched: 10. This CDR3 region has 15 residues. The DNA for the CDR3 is TGTGCCAGCAGCCGGGACTACATACACCAAGAGACCCAGTACCTC. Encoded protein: CASSRDYIHQETQYL.

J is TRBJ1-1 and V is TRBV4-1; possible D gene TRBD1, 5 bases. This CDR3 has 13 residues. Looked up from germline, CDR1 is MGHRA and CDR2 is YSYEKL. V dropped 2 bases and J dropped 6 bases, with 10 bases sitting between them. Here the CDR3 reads CASSQSRDAEAFF. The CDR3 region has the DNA TGCGCCAGCAGCCAAAGCAGGGACGCTGAAGCTTTCTTT.

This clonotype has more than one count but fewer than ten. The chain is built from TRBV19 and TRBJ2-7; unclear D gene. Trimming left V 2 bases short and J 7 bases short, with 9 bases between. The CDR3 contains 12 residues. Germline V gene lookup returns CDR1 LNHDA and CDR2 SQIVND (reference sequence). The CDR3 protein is CASSIIPSEQYF. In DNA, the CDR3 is TGTGCCAGTAGTATAATTCCGAGTGAGCAGTACTTC.